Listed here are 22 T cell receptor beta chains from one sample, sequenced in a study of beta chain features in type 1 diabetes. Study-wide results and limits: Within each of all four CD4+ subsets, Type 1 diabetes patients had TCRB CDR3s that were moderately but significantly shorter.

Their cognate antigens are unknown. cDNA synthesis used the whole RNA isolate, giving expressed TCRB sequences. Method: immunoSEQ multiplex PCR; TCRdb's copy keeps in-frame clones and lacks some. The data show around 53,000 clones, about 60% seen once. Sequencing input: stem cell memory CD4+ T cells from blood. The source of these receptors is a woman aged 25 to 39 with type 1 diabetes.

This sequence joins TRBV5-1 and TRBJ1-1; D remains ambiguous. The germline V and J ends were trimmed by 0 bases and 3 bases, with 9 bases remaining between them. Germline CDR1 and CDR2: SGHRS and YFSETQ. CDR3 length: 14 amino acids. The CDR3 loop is CASSLASGDTEAFF. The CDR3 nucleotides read TGCGCCAGCAGCTTGGCCAGTGGAGACACTGAAGCTTTCTTT.

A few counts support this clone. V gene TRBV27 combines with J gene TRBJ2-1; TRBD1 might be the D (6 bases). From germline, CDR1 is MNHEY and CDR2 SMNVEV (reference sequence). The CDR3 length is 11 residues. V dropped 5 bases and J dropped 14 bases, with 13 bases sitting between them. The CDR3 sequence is CASSRQGKEFF. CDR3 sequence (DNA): TGTGCCAGCAGTCGTCAGGGGAAAGAGTTCTTC.

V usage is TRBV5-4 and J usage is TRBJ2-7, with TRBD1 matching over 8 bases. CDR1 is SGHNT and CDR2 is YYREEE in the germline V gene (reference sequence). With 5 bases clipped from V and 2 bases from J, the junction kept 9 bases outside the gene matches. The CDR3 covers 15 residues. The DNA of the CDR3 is TGTGCCAGCAGGGGGGGACAGGCGATAACCTACGAGCAGTACTTC. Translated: CASRGGQAITYEQYF.

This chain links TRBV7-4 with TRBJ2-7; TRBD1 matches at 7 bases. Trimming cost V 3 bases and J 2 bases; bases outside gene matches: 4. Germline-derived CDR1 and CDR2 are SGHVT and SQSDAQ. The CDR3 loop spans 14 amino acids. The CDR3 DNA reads TGTGCCAGCAGCTTGACAGGGCAACCCTACGAGCAGTACTTC. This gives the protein CASSLTGQPYEQYF.

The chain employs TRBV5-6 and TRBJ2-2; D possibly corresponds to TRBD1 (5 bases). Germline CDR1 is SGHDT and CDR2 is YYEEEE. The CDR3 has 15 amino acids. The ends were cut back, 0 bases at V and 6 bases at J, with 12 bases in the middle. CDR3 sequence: CASSLAGRAPGELFF. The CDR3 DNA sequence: TGTGCCAGCAGCTTGGCAGGCAGGGCCCCCGGGGAGCTGTTTTTT.

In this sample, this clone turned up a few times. The CDR3 sequence: CASSYWQGASQPQHF. The CDR3 DNA follows: TGTGCCAGCAGTTACTGGCAGGGGGCGAGTCAGCCCCAGCATTTT. The chain combines TRBV6-6 with TRBJ1-5; 8 bases match TRBD1. CDR3 length: 15 amino acids. V trimming: 1 base; J trimming: 6 bases; junction bases outside the gene matches: 5. The germline V gene has CDR1 MNHNY and CDR2 SVGAGI (reference sequence).

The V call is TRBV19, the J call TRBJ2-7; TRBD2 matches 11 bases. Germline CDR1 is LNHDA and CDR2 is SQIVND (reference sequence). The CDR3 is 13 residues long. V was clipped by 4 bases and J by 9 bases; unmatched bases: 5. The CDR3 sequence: CASSTGLAERQYF. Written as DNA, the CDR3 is TGTGCCAGTAGTACGGGACTAGCGGAGAGGCAGTACTTC.

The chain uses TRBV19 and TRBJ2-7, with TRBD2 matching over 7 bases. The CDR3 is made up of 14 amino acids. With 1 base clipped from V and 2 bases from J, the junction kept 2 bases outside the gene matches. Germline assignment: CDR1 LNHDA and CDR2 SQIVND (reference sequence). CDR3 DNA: TGTGCCAGTAGTATAGGCGGGAGACCCTACGAGCAGTACTTC. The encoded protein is CASSIGGRPYEQYF.

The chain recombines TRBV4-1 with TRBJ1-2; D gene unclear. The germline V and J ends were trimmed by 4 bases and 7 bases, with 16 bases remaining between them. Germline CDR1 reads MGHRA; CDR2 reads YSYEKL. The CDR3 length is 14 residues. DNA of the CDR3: TGCGCCAGCAGCCCTCCCGCCAGGCGAACTGGCTACACCTTC. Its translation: CASSPPARRTGYTF.

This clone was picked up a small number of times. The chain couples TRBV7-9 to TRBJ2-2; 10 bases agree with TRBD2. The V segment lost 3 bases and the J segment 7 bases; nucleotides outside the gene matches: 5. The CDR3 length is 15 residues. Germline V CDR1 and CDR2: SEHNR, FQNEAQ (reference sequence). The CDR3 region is CASSFPSSGSGELFF. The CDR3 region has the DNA TGTGCCAGCAGCTTTCCGTCTAGCGGGAGCGGGGAGCTGTTTTTT.

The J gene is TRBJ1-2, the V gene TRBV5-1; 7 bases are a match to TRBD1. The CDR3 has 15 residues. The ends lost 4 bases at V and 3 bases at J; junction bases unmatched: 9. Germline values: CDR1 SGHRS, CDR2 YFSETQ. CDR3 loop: CASSPFDRDYYGYTF. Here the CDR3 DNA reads TGCGCCAGCAGCCCGTTCGACAGGGACTACTATGGCTACACCTTC.

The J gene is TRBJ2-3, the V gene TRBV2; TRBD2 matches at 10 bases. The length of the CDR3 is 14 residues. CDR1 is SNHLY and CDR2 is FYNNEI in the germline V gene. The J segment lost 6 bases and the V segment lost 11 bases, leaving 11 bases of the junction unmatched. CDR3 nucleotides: TGTGCCGGGGGAAAGCGGGAGGGCCTGGATACGCAGTATTTT. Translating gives CAGGKREGLDTQYF.

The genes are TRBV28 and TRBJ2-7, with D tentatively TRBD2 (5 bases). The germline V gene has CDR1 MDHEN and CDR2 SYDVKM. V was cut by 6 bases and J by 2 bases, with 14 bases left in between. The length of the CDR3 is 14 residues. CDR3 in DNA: TGTGCCAGCAGGACTGTCATGAGGGCCTACGAGCAGTACTTC. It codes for CASRTVMRAYEQYF. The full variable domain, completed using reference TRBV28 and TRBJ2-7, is DVKVTQSSRYLVKRTGEKVFLECVQDMDHENMFWYRQDPGLGLRLIYFSYDVKMKEKGDIPEGYSVSREKKERFSLILESASTNQTSMYLCASRTVMRAYEQYFGPGTRLTVT.

The DNA for the CDR3 is TGTGCCAGCAGTGAACTCAAGCCGGGGGAGCTGTTTTTT. Encoded protein: CASSELKPGELFF. The chain couples TRBV2 to TRBJ2-2; D gene ambiguous. The CDR3 is 13 amino acids. V lost 2 bases to trimming and J lost 8 bases, with 9 bases between them. Germline loops: CDR1 SNHLY, CDR2 FYNNEI.

The CDR3 DNA is TGTGCCAGCAGCTTATCCAGGGGGATGAACACTGAAGCTTTCTTT. Translated: CASSLSRGMNTEAFF. The V call is TRBV7-9, the J call TRBJ1-1, with 7 bases identical to TRBD1. The J segment lost 0 bases and the V segment lost 2 bases, leaving 3 bases of the junction unmatched. Germline CDR1 SEHNR, CDR2 FQNEAQ (reference sequence). This CDR3 has 15 amino acids.

This chain's CDR3 is CASSLSGYGYTF. CDR3 DNA sequence: TGTGCCAGCAGTTTAAGCGGCTATGGCTACACCTTC. This chain links TRBV28 with TRBJ1-2; D is unresolved. Germline loops: CDR1 MDHEN, CDR2 SYDVKM. The CDR3 runs 12 residues. With 2 bases removed from V and 4 bases from J, the gap between germline ends came to 5 bases.

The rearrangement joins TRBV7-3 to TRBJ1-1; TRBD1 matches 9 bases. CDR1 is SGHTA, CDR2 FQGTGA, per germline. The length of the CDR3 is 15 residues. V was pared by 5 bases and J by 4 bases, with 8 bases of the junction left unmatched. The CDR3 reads CASSPTGGSSTEAFF. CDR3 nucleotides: TGTGCCAGCAGCCCGACAGGGGGTTCGAGCACTGAAGCTTTCTTT.

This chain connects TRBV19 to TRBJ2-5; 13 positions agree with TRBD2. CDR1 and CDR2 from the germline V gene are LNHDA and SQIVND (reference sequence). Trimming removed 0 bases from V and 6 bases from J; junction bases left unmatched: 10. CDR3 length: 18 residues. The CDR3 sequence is CASSIDPGLAGALKTQYF. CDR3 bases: TGTGCCAGTAGTATAGACCCTGGACTAGCGGGAGCTCTAAAGACCCAGTACTTC.

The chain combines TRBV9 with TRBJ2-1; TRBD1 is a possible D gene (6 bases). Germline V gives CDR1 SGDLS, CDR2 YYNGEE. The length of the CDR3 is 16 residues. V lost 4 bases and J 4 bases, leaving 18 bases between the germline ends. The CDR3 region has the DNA TGTGCCAGCAGCTCTGGGCAGGCGAGGGGGTACAATGAGCAGTTCTTC. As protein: CASSSGQARGYNEQFF. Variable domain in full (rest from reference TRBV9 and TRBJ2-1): DSGVTQTPKHLITATGQRVTLRCSPRSGDLSVYWYQQSLDQGLQFLIQYYNGEERAKGNILERFSAQQFPDLHSELNLSSLELGDSALYFCASSSGQARGYNEQFFGPGTRLTVL.

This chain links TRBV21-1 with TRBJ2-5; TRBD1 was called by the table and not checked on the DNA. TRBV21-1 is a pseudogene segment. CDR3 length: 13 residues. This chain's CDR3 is CASPVTGWETQYF. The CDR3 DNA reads TGTGCCAGCCCTGTCACAGGGTGGGAGACCCAGTACTTC.

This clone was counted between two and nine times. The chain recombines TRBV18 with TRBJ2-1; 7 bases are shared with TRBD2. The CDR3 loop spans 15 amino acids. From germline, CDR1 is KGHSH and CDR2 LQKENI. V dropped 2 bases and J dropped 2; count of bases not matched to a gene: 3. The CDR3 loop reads CASSPGSGTYNEQFF. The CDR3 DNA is TGTGCCAGCTCACCAGGCAGCGGGACCTACAATGAGCAGTTCTTC. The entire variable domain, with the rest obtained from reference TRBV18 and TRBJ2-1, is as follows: NAGVMQNPRHLVRRRGQEARLRCSPMKGHSHVYWYRQLPEEGLKFMVYLQKENIIDESGMPKERFSAEFPKEGPSILRIQQVVRGDSAAYFCASSPGSGTYNEQFFGPGTRLTVL.

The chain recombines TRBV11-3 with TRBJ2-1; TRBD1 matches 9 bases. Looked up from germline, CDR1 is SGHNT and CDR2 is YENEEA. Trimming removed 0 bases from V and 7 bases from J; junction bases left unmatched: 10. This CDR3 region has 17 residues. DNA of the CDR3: TGTGCCAGCAGCTTAGATCGTGGGACAGGGCTCGGAAATGAGCAGTTCTTC. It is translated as CASSLDRGTGLGNEQFF.